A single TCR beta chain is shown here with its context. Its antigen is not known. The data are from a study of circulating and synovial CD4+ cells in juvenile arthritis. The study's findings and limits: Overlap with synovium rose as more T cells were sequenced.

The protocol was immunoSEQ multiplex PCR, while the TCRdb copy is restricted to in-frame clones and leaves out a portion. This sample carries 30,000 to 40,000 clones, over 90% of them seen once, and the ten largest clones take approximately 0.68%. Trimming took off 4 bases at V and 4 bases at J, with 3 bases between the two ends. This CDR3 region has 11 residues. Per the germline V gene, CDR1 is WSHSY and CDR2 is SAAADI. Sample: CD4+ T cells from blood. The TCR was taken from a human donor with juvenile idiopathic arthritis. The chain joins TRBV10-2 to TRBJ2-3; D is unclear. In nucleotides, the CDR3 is TGCGCCAGCAGTGGAGCAGATACGCAGTATTTT. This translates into CASSGADTQYF.